A single sample is the source of the 7 T cell receptor beta chains below, sequenced in a study of response to subunit inactivated influenza vaccine. TCRdb analysed the RT-PCR reads with MiXCR anew, one entry per CDR3 protein. The data hold hundreds of thousands of distinct CDR3 sequences, with approximately 17% observed a single time. Sequenced material: PBMCs from blood, taken 4 to 6 days after vaccination. The receptors originated from a man in his forties or fifties who received an inactivated influenza vaccine.

This clonotype was observed at least ten times. This sequence joins TRBV5-1 and TRBJ1-5; 8 bases fit TRBD1. Germline CDR1 and CDR2: SGHRS and YFSETQ. V dropped 4 bases and J dropped 5; count of bases not matched to a gene: 2. The CDR3 consists of 13 residues. CDR3 in DNA: TGCGCCAGCAGCCTGGACAGGGATCAGCCCCAGCATTTT. Its translation: CASSLDRDQPQHF.

V gene TRBV4-2 combines with J gene TRBJ2-3; D not resolved. This CDR3 region has 13 residues. From germline, CDR1 is LGHNA and CDR2 YNFKEQ. V was shortened by 0 bases and J by 10 bases, with 11 bases between the two germline ends. CDR3 nucleotide sequence: TGTGCCAGCAGCCAAGAGCTCCGGACGGCGCAGTATTTT. Translating it yields CASSQELRTAQYF.

This sequence joins TRBV7-2 and TRBJ1-1; TRBD1 might be the D (5 bases). The V end lost 1 base, the J end lost 8 bases, and 8 bases lay between the germline ends. The germline V gene encodes CDR1 SGHTA and CDR2 FQGNSA. The CDR3 consists of 12 residues. The CDR3 DNA reads TGTGCCAGCAGCTTAGATGAGGGGGAAGCTTTCTTT. Amino acid sequence: CASSLDEGEAFF.

The sample holds a few counts of this clonotype. This chain links TRBV6-1 with TRBJ1-4, with TRBD1 matching over 9 bases. Germline assignment: CDR1 MNHNS and CDR2 SASEGT. This CDR3 is 14 amino acids long. V gave up 6 bases and J gave up 8 bases; unmatched junction bases: 7. The chain's CDR3 is CASSRTGAYEKLFF. CDR3 sequence (DNA): TGTGCCAGCAGCCGGACAGGGGCCTACGAAAAACTGTTTTTT.

This clonotype turned up a few times. The rearrangement joins TRBV4-3 to TRBJ2-7, with 10 positions matching TRBD1. The CDR3 spans 14 residues. After removal of 4 bases from V and 6 bases from J, the junction contained 6 bases not matched to a gene. Per germline, CDR1 LGHNA and CDR2 YSLEER. CDR3 sequence: CASSLGQGTGEQYF. The CDR3 DNA is TGCGCCAGCAGCCTGGGACAGGGGACGGGCGAGCAGTACTTC.

This chain joins TRBV27 and TRBJ2-1; the D gene could be TRBD1 or TRBD2 (9 bases each). The V and J ends lost 8 bases and 3 bases respectively, with 23 bases between them. Per the germline V gene, CDR1 is MNHEY and CDR2 is SMNVEV (reference sequence). The CDR3 has 17 residues. In nucleotides, the CDR3 is TGTGCCAGCGGTGACAGGGGGGGGACTAGCTACTACAATGAGCAGTTCTTC. It codes for CASGDRGGTSYYNEQFF.

The V and J genes are TRBV3-1 and TRBJ2-2; D not certain. V was clipped by 3 bases and J by 5 bases, with 19 bases between them. CDR1 and CDR2 from the germline V gene are LGHDT and YNNKEL (reference sequence). CDR3 length equals 17 residues. The CDR3 DNA reads as TGTGCCAGCAGCCAGGGGATGGGCGCGCTCGAAACCGGGGAGCTGTTTTTT. Translating it yields CASSQGMGALETGELFF.